A selection of T cell receptor beta chains follows, all from one sample in a study of cytomegalovirus exposure and HLA in healthy donors. TCRdb's table, derived via immunoSEQ multiplex PCR, lists solely in-frame clones and lacks some. The data contain under 200,000 clones, roughly 80% of them singletons. The sequencing sample was made of PBMCs. These receptors were collected from a middle-aged woman in good health and CMV-seronegative. Both conserved end residues are part of each CDR3. The D gene is left open where the match is weak.

>TRBV2|TRBJ1-3|NA
CASTQGLPGNTIYF
>TRBV6-5|TRBJ1-3|TRBD1
CASRQGESGNTIYF
>TRBV5-6|TRBJ1-1|NA
CASSFSYGGGTGTEAFF
>TRBV5-1|TRBJ2-3|TRBD2
CASSATSGGADTQYF
>TRBV5-1|TRBJ1-6|TRBD1
CASSLGQGGSPLHF
>TRBV6-1|TRBJ1-5|TRBD1
CASTPRQGPNQPQHF
>TRBV7-8|TRBJ1-5|NA
CASSLEVLTRNQPQHF
>TRBV13|TRBJ2-1|TRBD1
CASSYVTGGFNEQFF
>TRBV5-4|TRBJ1-4|NA
CASSGHPLGNEKLFF
>TRBV7-9|TRBJ2-4|TRBD2
CASSGPGGGDIQYF
>TRBV5-1|TRBJ2-1|NA
CASSPQGYNEQFF
>TRBV27|TRBJ1-2|NA
CASSIERRGYGYTF
>TRBV19|TRBJ1-1|NA
CASSVTGILNTEAFF
>TRBV2|TRBJ1-6|NA
CASSETGGENSPLHF
>TRBV13|TRBJ2-7|NA
CASKRSRVSYEQYF
>TRBV15|TRBJ2-5|TRBD2
CATSRAAGGETQYF
>TRBV19|TRBJ1-5|NA
CASSMFWDNSNQPQHF
>TRBV7-2|TRBJ1-1|NA
CASSLGPPPNTEAFF
>TRBV7-9|TRBJ1-2|NA
CASSLIQSAYGYTF
>TRBV4-1|TRBJ2-1|TRBD2
CASSQGERGVIYNEQFF
>TRBV5-1|TRBJ2-1|TRBD2
CASSSRSLASGIYNEQFF
>TRBV6-1|TRBJ2-3|NA
CASSVRFGGDTQYF
>TRBV19|TRBJ2-3|TRBD1
CASSLDRAGTDTQYF
>TRBV10-3|TRBJ2-5|TRBD2
CAISESGGGQETQYF
>TRBV9|TRBJ2-5|TRBD1
CASSGQTGGGETQYF
>TRBV7-9|TRBJ1-2|NA
CASSLGSWRGYTF
>TRBV6-1|TRBJ1-1|TRBD1
CASSRQGENTEAFF
>TRBV18|TRBJ1-2|TRBD1
CASSPSQGAADGYTF
>TRBV4-1|TRBJ1-4|TRBD1
CASSLTGGVIIGKLFF
>TRBV6-1|TRBJ1-5|NA
CASREGSRVNNQPQHF
>TRBV7-9|TRBJ1-2|TRBD1
CAATTVGTGDTF
>TRBV14|TRBJ2-1|NA
CASSKPGTFNEQFF
>TRBV7-8|TRBJ2-3|NA
CASSLGADTQYF
>TRBV25-1|TRBJ1-1|NA
CASSNRDTEAFF
>TRBV4-1|TRBJ2-1|TRBD2
CASSQEAAGGAREQFF
>TRBV6-1|TRBJ1-2|NA
CASRLGGQGYGYTF
>TRBV5-8|TRBJ1-1|TRBD1
CASSSDQGAPNTEAFF
>TRBV27|TRBJ1-2|NA
CASSFGQGGYGYTF
>TRBV4-1|TRBJ1-2|TRBD1
CASSQRDRANYGYTF
>TRBV9|TRBJ2-2|NA
CASSVTQVTGELFF
>TRBV5-6|TRBJ2-5|TRBD1
CASSLQGQGYQETQYF
>TRBV10-2|TRBJ2-2|NA
CAARGGSNTGELFF
>TRBV6-1|TRBJ2-5|TRBD1
CASSHGTGGWETQYF
>TRBV10-3|TRBJ1-1|TRBD1
CATSTGENTEAFF
>TRBV25-1|TRBJ1-1|NA
CASSEGHSAFF